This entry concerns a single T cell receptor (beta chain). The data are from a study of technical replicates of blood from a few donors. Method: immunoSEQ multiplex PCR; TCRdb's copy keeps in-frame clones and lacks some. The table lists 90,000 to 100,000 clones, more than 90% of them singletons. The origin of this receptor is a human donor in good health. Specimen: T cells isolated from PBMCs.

The CDR3 DNA reads TGTGCCAGCAGTTTATCCCTAATACGGCGGGAAAACAATGAGCAGTTCTTC. The encoded protein is CASSLSLIRRENNEQFF. The chain couples TRBV28 to TRBJ2-1; D is possibly TRBD2 (6 bases). Trimming left V 1 base short and J 5 bases short, with 18 bases between. CDR1 is MDHEN, CDR2 SYDVKM, per germline. CDR3 size: 17 residues.